Below, 30 T cell receptor beta chains from the same sample are listed, as sequenced in a study of cytomegalovirus exposure and HLA in healthy donors. PCR amplification relied on 60 Vbeta primers (plus 13 Jbeta primers). Measured with immunoSEQ multiplex PCR; TCRdb has only the in-frame clones, and not every one. The sample has some 99,000 clones; roughly three quarters are singletons. Sequenced: PBMCs. These TCRs come from a man aged 35-49 years in good health and CMV-seronegative.

This clone was found a few times. An end of the junction differs from the germline gene, which may be a read error. V gene TRBV7-9 combines with J gene TRBJ1-3; D is ambiguous. This CDR3 comprises 12 residues. Looked up from germline, CDR1 is SEHNR and CDR2 is FQNEAQ (reference sequence). The CDR3 DNA is TGTTCCAGCAGCCTCCTCGGAAACACCATATATTTT. Translated: CSSSLLGNTIYF.

This chain joins TRBV29-1 and TRBJ1-1; a possible D gene is TRBD1 (5 bases). This CDR3 contains 15 residues. The V gene lost 0 bases and the J gene lost 5 bases, with 16 bases spanning the gap. CDR1 SQVTM and CDR2 ANQGSEA come from the germline V gene. CDR3 nucleotides: TGCAGCGTTGAAGATCCCCCAAGGGGTCGGACTGAAGCTTTCTTT. Its protein product is CSVEDPPRGRTEAFF.

This rearrangement joins TRBV20-1 to TRBJ2-1; no reliable D call. V lost 3 bases and J lost 6, with 3 bases in between. This CDR3 spans 10 amino acids. Germline V gives CDR1 DFQATT, CDR2 SNEGSKA (reference sequence). The DNA for the CDR3 is TGCAGTGCTAGTAGCAATGAGCAGTTCTTC. As protein: CSASSNEQFF.

V and J are TRBV29-1 and TRBJ2-5; 8 nucleotides line up with TRBD1. The last part of the DNA fits TRBJ2-7 better; the J call may be wrong. The length of the CDR3 is 15 residues. Germline CDR1 is SQVTM and CDR2 is ANQGSEA. The CDR3 bases are TGCAGCGTTGATGGCCCTCCGGGACAGGTCTACGAGCAGTACTTC. Its translation is CSVDGPPGQVYEQYF.

The chain joins TRBV21-1 to TRBJ2-2; TRBD2 is taken as the D call from the table, unchecked against the DNA. TRBV21-1 is shown as a pseudogene. CDR3 length: 18 residues. CDR3 residues: CASSKGLKSQTTPGELFF. The CDR3 nucleotides read TGTGCCAGCAGCAAAGGCCTAAAGTCCCAAACTACCCCCGGGGAGCTGTTTTTT.

This chain joins TRBV7-2 and TRBJ2-2; 12 nucleotides match TRBD2. The length of the CDR3 is 17 residues. V dropped 2 bases and J dropped 4; count of bases not matched to a gene: 5. The germline CDR1 and CDR2 sequences are SGHTA and FQGNSA. The DNA for the CDR3 is TGTGCCAGCAGCTTAAAACTAGCGGGAGGTAGCACCGGGGAGCTGTTTTTT. Translation gives CASSLKLAGGSTGELFF.

This chain connects TRBV5-1 to TRBJ2-6; D is ambiguous. V lost 2 bases to trimming and J lost 0 bases, with 9 bases between them. The V gene's germline CDR1 is SGHRS and CDR2 YFSETQ. The CDR3 is 16 residues long. The CDR3 is CASSLTVSSGANVLTF. The CDR3 coding sequence is TGCGCCAGCAGCTTAACAGTTAGCTCTGGGGCCAACGTCCTGACTTTC.

This clone was detected a few times. The CDR3 DNA reads TGTGCCAGCAGTTGGACAGGTTTAAAGGTGGGCACTGAAGCTTTCTTT. Residues: CASSWTGLKVGTEAFF. The V gene is TRBV2, the J gene TRBJ1-1; 7 bases agree with TRBD1. Looked up from germline, CDR1 is SNHLY and CDR2 is FYNNEI. The CDR3 is 16 amino acids. Germline trimming cut 5 bases from V and 4 bases from J; bases unmatched to any gene: 13.

The V call is TRBV6-5, the J call TRBJ2-7; perhaps TRBD2 as D (6 bases). CDR3 length: 13 residues. The germline V and J ends were trimmed by 2 bases and 3 bases, with 8 bases remaining between them. Germline CDR1 reads MNHEY; CDR2 reads SVGAGI. In DNA form, the CDR3 reads TGTGCCAGCAGTTACGCGGGGAGCTACGAGCAGTACTTC. Translated, it gives CASSYAGSYEQYF.

J is TRBJ2-5 and V is TRBV18; a weak D match, TRBD1 (6 bases). The CDR3 totals 13 residues. The V end lost 9 bases, the J end lost 4 bases, and 15 bases lay between the germline ends. Germline CDR1 reads KGHSH; CDR2 reads LQKENI. CDR3 sequence: CASLSGVRETQYF. CDR3 in DNA: TGTGCCAGTCTCTCAGGGGTCAGAGAGACCCAGTACTTC.

The V and J genes are TRBV4-3 and TRBJ2-7; D perhaps matches TRBD1 (5 bases). Germline V gives CDR1 LGHNA, CDR2 YSLEER. V lost 0 bases and J lost 3, with 15 bases in between. This CDR3 has 16 amino acids. CDR3 protein: CASSQDIQGEIYEQYF. DNA for the CDR3: TGCGCCAGCAGCCAAGATATCCAGGGTGAGATCTACGAGCAGTACTTC.

A few counts support this clone. The chain employs TRBV11-3 and TRBJ1-1; unclear D gene. The CDR3 covers 9 residues. The germline CDR1 and CDR2 sequences are SGHNT and YENEEA. V was shortened by 5 bases and J by 10 bases, with 5 bases between the two germline ends. Written as DNA, the CDR3 is TGTGCCAGCAGCCTCTCAGCTTTCTTT. Translated, it gives CASSLSAFF.

This chain links TRBV2 with TRBJ1-1, with D perhaps matching TRBD1 (6 bases). The CDR3 runs to 15 residues. From germline, CDR1 is SNHLY and CDR2 FYNNEI. Trimming shortened V by 6 bases and J by 6 bases, and 20 bases separated the two germline ends. The DNA for the CDR3 is TGTGCCAGCAGGAAAACTACAGGGATTGGATCTGAAGCTTTCTTT. Translated, it gives CASRKTTGIGSEAFF.

This clone was seen a single time. V usage is TRBV6-4 and J usage is TRBJ2-3, with 12 bases fitting TRBD2. The CDR3 extends over 19 amino acids. V lost 2 bases to trimming and J lost 0 bases; unmatched junction nucleotides: 9. In germline, CDR1 is MRHNA, CDR2 SNTAGT. This CDR3 is CASSDEALAGGPSTDTQYF. The CDR3 DNA reads TGTGCCAGCAGTGACGAAGCACTAGCGGGGGGTCCAAGCACAGATACGCAGTATTTT.

This chain joins TRBV7-9 and TRBJ1-3, with 7 nucleotides matching TRBD1. CDR1 is SEHNR and CDR2 is FQNEAQ in the germline V gene (reference sequence). Trimming took 6 bases from V and 0 from J; bases not matched to a gene: 11. The CDR3 is made up of 17 amino acids. The CDR3 spells CASSMGDDRDSGNTIYF. Written as DNA, the CDR3 is TGTGCCAGCAGTATGGGGGACGACAGGGACTCTGGAAACACCATATATTTT.

The rearrangement links TRBV5-1 to TRBJ1-2; 10 bases fit TRBD1. CDR1 SGHRS and CDR2 YFSETQ come from the germline V gene. The trim removed 3 bases at V and 0 bases at J, leaving 8 bases unmatched. This CDR3 region has 17 residues. This CDR3 is CASSSRPGQGPNYGYTF. The CDR3 coding sequence is TGCGCCAGCAGCTCTCGCCCGGGACAGGGGCCTAACTATGGCTACACCTTC.

This rearrangement joins TRBV11-1 to TRBJ2-1; unclear D gene. This CDR3 comprises 12 residues. V was clipped by 1 base and J by 7 bases, with 5 bases between them. CDR1 and CDR2 from the germline V gene are SGHAT and FQDESV (reference sequence). The CDR3 nucleotides read TGTGCCAGCAGCTTAGTCGGGAATGAGCAGTTCTTC. Translating gives CASSLVGNEQFF.

This clone was counted between two and nine times. CDR3 residues: CASSYGTRGFENTEAFF. CDR3 coding DNA: TGTGCCAGCAGCTATGGAACGAGAGGGTTCGAGAACACTGAAGCTTTCTTT. The V gene is TRBV28, the J gene TRBJ1-1; no reliable D call. The ends were cut back, 6 bases at V and 1 base at J, with 21 bases in the middle. The CDR3 contains 17 residues. The germline gives CDR1 MDHEN, CDR2 SYDVKM. Looking up the rest from reference TRBV28 and TRBJ1-1 gives the full variable domain: DVKVTQSSRYLVKRTGEKVFLECVQDMDHENMFWYRQDPGLGLRLIYFSYDVKMKEKGDIPEGYSVSREKKERFSLILESASTNQTSMYLCASSYGTRGFENTEAFFGQGTRLTVV.

This clone was found a few times. The V and J genes are TRBV4-3 and TRBJ1-5; 7 nucleotides match TRBD1. There are 15 residues in the CDR3. Looked up from germline, CDR1 is LGHNA and CDR2 is YSLEER. Trimming cost V 5 bases and J 4 bases; bases outside gene matches: 8. The chain's CDR3 is CASSFRTGPNQPQHF. DNA of the CDR3: TGCGCCAGCAGCTTTAGGACAGGTCCTAATCAGCCCCAGCATTTT.

The chain is built from TRBV19 and TRBJ2-1, with D possibly matching TRBD2 (5 bases). The CDR3 has 15 amino acids. V was cut by 3 bases and J by 4 bases, with 13 bases left in between. The germline V gene has CDR1 LNHDA and CDR2 SQIVND (reference sequence). The CDR3 coding sequence is TGTGCCAGTAGTATCGTGGGAGCCCTTTACAATGAGCAGTTCTTC. Its protein product is CASSIVGALYNEQFF.

This rearrangement joins TRBV14 to TRBJ2-2, with TRBD2 matching over 11 bases. Germline lookup yields CDR1 SGHDN and CDR2 FVKESK. CDR3 length: 15 residues. The V segment lost 6 bases and the J segment 4 bases; nucleotides outside the gene matches: 4. The CDR3 DNA is TGTGCCAGCAGACCGGGACTAGCGGCCACCGGGGAGCTGTTTTTT. As protein: CASRPGLAATGELFF. Combining the CDR3 with reference TRBV14 and TRBJ2-2 gives the whole variable domain EAGVTQFPSHSVIEKGQTVTLRCDPISGHDNLYWYRRVMGKEIKFLLHFVKESKQDESGMPNNRFLAERTGGTYSTLKVQPAELEDSGVYFCASRPGLAATGELFFGEGSRLTVL.

In its sample, this clone was seen a few times. This rearrangement joins TRBV27 to TRBJ1-5, with D possibly TRBD1 on 5 matching bases. The V end was cut by 2 bases, the J end by 4 bases, with 6 bases between. The CDR3 has 13 residues. In germline, CDR1 is MNHEY, CDR2 SMNVEV (reference sequence). CDR3 in amino acids: CASSLRGNQPQHF. CDR3 nucleotide sequence: TGTGCCAGCAGTTTACGGGGGAATCAGCCCCAGCATTTT.

The gene calls are TRBV11-3 and TRBJ2-2; 10 positions agree with TRBD1. CDR3 length equals 14 residues. Germline V gene data show CDR1 as SGHNT and CDR2 as YENEEA. Germline trimming cut 6 bases from V and 7 bases from J; bases unmatched to any gene: 5. The CDR3 nucleotides read TGTGCCAGCAGGAAGGACAGGGGGATCGGGGAGCTGTTTTTT. Translated: CASRKDRGIGELFF.

The sample holds one count of this clone. This chain connects TRBV7-9 to TRBJ2-5, with D perhaps TRBD1 (5 bases). The length of the CDR3 is 16 residues. V was shortened by 2 bases and J by 2 bases, with 15 bases between the two germline ends. Per the germline V gene, CDR1 is SEHNR and CDR2 is FQNEAQ (reference sequence). CDR3 region: CASSLPPLTEQETQYF. In nucleotides, the CDR3 is TGTGCCAGCAGCTTACCCCCCCTGACAGAACAAGAGACCCAGTACTTC.

V is TRBV7-2 and J is TRBJ2-6; no definite D call. The CDR3 has 14 amino acids. Trimming removed 4 bases from V and 2 bases from J, with 6 bases in between. CDR1 is SGHTA, CDR2 FQGNSA, per germline. The CDR3 region has the DNA TGTGCCAGCAGCTCAGGTACTGGGGCCAACGTCCTGACTTTC. This codes for CASSSGTGANVLTF.

A word on this clone: Other DNA sequences of this sample code for an identical CDR3. J is TRBJ2-5 and V is TRBV5-8; D call uncertain. The germline V gene has CDR1 SGHTS and CDR2 YDEGEE. V lost 2 bases and J lost 5, with 7 bases in between. The CDR3 is 12 residues long. CDR3 coding DNA: TGTGCCAGCAGCTTCCTTCAGGAGACCCAGTACTTC. Its protein is CASSFLQETQYF.

This clone was counted a few times. The chain joins TRBV11-3 to TRBJ2-2, with D tentatively TRBD1 (5 bases). CDR1 is SGHNT and CDR2 is YENEEA in the germline V gene. The CDR3 is 15 residues long. The ends were cut back, 1 base at V and 6 bases at J, with 12 bases in the middle. CDR3 region: CASSLVSGSAGELFF. The CDR3 DNA follows: TGTGCCAGCAGCTTAGTTTCAGGGTCCGCCGGGGAGCTGTTTTTT.

The chain carries TRBV9 and TRBJ2-5; TRBD2 matches 10 bases. There are 14 residues in the CDR3. Looked up from germline, CDR1 is SGDLS and CDR2 is YYNGEE. V gave up 0 bases and J gave up 6 bases; unmatched junction bases: 2. For the CDR3, the DNA is TGTGCCAGCAGCGTAGCTAGCGGGAGAAAGACCCAGTACTTC. Translation: CASSVASGRKTQYF.

Worth noting for this clone: Just one base apart from a much larger clone, this may be a read error. The chain couples TRBV7-8 to TRBJ2-7; D is undetermined. Looked up from germline, CDR1 is SGHVS and CDR2 is FQNEAQ. The V and J ends lost 3 bases and 3 bases respectively, with 6 bases between them. This CDR3 has 12 residues. DNA of the CDR3: TGTGCCAGCAGCTTCGTCTACTACGAGCAGTACTTC. Translated: CASSFVYYEQYF.

The gene calls are TRBV7-7 and TRBJ2-2; D unclear. The germline V and J ends were trimmed by 4 bases and 4 bases, with 4 bases remaining between them. The CDR3 extends over 12 amino acids. Germline V gene lookup returns CDR1 SSHAT and CDR2 FNYEAQ (reference sequence). CDR3 region: CASSSFTGELFF. Written as DNA, the CDR3 is TGTGCCAGCAGCTCTTTCACCGGGGAGCTGTTTTTT.